The 27 T cell receptor beta chains reported below all come from one sample, sequenced in a study of cytomegalovirus exposure and HLA in healthy donors. The PCR was carried out with 60 Vbeta primers and 13 Jbeta primers. TCRdb's copy holds only in-frame clones and misses some; the assay was immunoSEQ multiplex PCR. The sample shows about 170,000 clones, about 75% of them seen only once. The sample was PBMCs. Every receptor here comes from a female donor in good health and CMV-seronegative.

The V gene is TRBV2, the J gene TRBJ1-4; the match to TRBD1 covers 11 bases. Germline loops: CDR1 SNHLY, CDR2 FYNNEI. The CDR3 totals 16 residues. V shed 5 bases, J shed 8 bases, and the junction held 10 bases outside the gene matches. DNA for the CDR3: TGTGCCAGCAGTTCCGGGACAGGGGGTAGTTGGGAAAAACTGTTTTTT. It specifies CASSSGTGGSWEKLFF.

V gene TRBV14 combines with J gene TRBJ1-2, with unresolved D. V lost 1 base and J lost 4, with 7 bases in between. Germline V gene lookup returns CDR1 SGHDN and CDR2 FVKESK. This CDR3 has 13 amino acids. This CDR3 reads CASSQVPGYGYTF. DNA of the CDR3: TGTGCCAGCAGCCAAGTTCCCGGCTATGGCTACACCTTC.

This clone was seen a few times. The chain employs TRBV6-5 and TRBJ2-5, with 12 nucleotides matching TRBD2. This CDR3 contains 15 residues. The trim removed 6 bases at V and 5 bases at J, leaving 7 bases unmatched. CDR1 and CDR2 from the germline V gene are MNHEY and SVGAGI. In nucleotides, the CDR3 is TGTGCCAGCAGCGATCGGACTAGCGGGGCGGAGACCCAGTACTTC. Its translation is CASSDRTSGAETQYF.

CDR3 amino acids: CASSYRDTTYNEQFF. The CDR3 DNA sequence: TGCGCCAGCAGCTACCGGGACACAACCTACAATGAGCAGTTCTTC. The chain has TRBV5-1 and TRBJ2-1; tentatively, D is TRBD1 (6 bases). Germline V gene lookup returns CDR1 SGHRS and CDR2 YFSETQ. The CDR3 spans 15 residues. Between the trimmed V and J ends, which lost 3 bases and 2 bases, there was a span of 12 bases.

Only a few counts were recorded for this clone. The chain is built from TRBV19 and TRBJ2-1; a possible D gene is TRBD2 (6 bases). This CDR3 has 17 residues. V lost 1 base and J lost 4, with 17 bases in between. Per the germline V gene, CDR1 is LNHDA and CDR2 is SQIVND (reference sequence). For the CDR3, the DNA is TGTGCCAGTAGTATAGTAGTCGGTAGGGGAGGATACAATGAGCAGTTCTTC. This translates into CASSIVVGRGGYNEQFF.

A few counts support this clone. This chain connects TRBV7-3 to TRBJ1-1, with D maybe TRBD1 (5 bases). CDR1 and CDR2 from the germline V gene are SGHTA and FQGTGA. The CDR3 is 14 residues long. The V end was cut by 0 bases, the J end by 3 bases, with 8 bases between. The CDR3 region has the DNA TGTGCCAGCAGCTTAACGTCGACAGACACTGAAGCTTTCTTT. Protein: CASSLTSTDTEAFF.

The chain combines TRBV6-6 with TRBJ1-2; 8 nucleotides match TRBD1. This CDR3 is built from 15 residues. Germline V CDR1 and CDR2: MNHNY, SVGAGI (reference sequence). The ends lost 2 bases at V and 0 bases at J; junction bases unmatched: 2. DNA of the CDR3: TGTGCCAGCAGTTACGACAGGGGAGCTAACTATGGCTACACCTTC. Protein sequence: CASSYDRGANYGYTF.

The CDR3 loop reads CASSKGASSGNTIYF. DNA of the CDR3: TGTGCCAGCAGCAAAGGGGCAAGCTCTGGAAACACCATATATTTT. V usage is TRBV21-1 and J usage is TRBJ1-3; TRBD1, as called in the table, went unchecked against the DNA. TRBV21-1 is labeled a pseudogene. The CDR3 consists of 15 residues.

The chain couples TRBV19 to TRBJ2-7; D might be TRBD1 (6 bases). The CDR3 has 13 amino acids. V lost 10 bases and J 1 base, leaving 14 bases between the germline ends. The germline gives CDR1 LNHDA, CDR2 SQIVND (reference sequence). The CDR3 bases are TGTGCCACCTCAGACAGGTTATCCTACGAGCAGTACTTC. As protein: CATSDRLSYEQYF.

CDR3 protein: CASTLSGTGDGYGYTF. The CDR3 bases are TGCGCCAGCACCTTATCCGGGACAGGGGACGGCTATGGCTACACCTTC. The chain couples TRBV5-1 to TRBJ1-2, with TRBD1 matching 10 bases. The V segment lost 6 bases and the J segment 4 bases; nucleotides outside the gene matches: 12. This CDR3 region has 16 residues. The germline gives CDR1 SGHRS, CDR2 YFSETQ.

This CDR3 reads CASSPTGTSGKLGGELFF. The CDR3 DNA reads as TGTGCCAGCAGCCCTACCGGGACTAGCGGGAAATTGGGCGGGGAGCTGTTTTTT. V usage is TRBV9 and J usage is TRBJ2-2; 13 bases line up with TRBD2. Looked up from germline, CDR1 is SGDLS and CDR2 is YYNGEE. The CDR3 loop spans 18 amino acids. Trimming took 4 bases from V and 7 from J; bases not matched to a gene: 13.

The chain joins TRBV6-5 to TRBJ1-3; D gene unclear. Germline lookup yields CDR1 MNHEY and CDR2 SVGAGI. Trimming removed 7 bases at V and 0 bases at J, with 13 bases between. The CDR3 is 15 residues long. CDR3 nucleotides: TGTGCCAGCACCCGAAACCCGCGCTCTGGAAACACCATATATTTT. Translation gives CASTRNPRSGNTIYF.

The rearrangement links TRBV7-9 to TRBJ2-3; 12 bases agree with TRBD1. V dropped 6 bases and J dropped 4; count of bases not matched to a gene: 5. CDR1 SEHNR and CDR2 FQNEAQ come from the germline V gene (reference sequence). The length of the CDR3 is 15 residues. The DNA for the CDR3 is TGTGCCAGCAGGGGGGACAGGGGGCTAGCAGATACGCAGTATTTT. It translates to CASRGDRGLADTQYF.

The chain combines TRBV9 with TRBJ2-7; D is ambiguous. V dropped 0 bases and J dropped 0 bases, with 10 bases sitting between them. Germline V gives CDR1 SGDLS, CDR2 YYNGEE. The CDR3 has 15 residues. The DNA of the CDR3 is TGTGCCAGCAGCGTAGGGGCCTATACCTCCTACGAGCAGTACTTC. Translated, it gives CASSVGAYTSYEQYF. Filled out from reference TRBV9 and TRBJ2-7, the complete variable domain reads DSGVTQTPKHLITATGQRVTLRCSPRSGDLSVYWYQQSLDQGLQFLIQYYNGEERAKGNILERFSAQQFPDLHSELNLSSLELGDSALYFCASSVGAYTSYEQYFGPGTRLTVT.

In DNA, the CDR3 is TGCGCCAGCAGCGGCGGGGGGGCGCGGGAGACCCAGTACTTC. Translated, it gives CASSGGGARETQYF. The chain carries TRBV5-1 and TRBJ2-5; 9 bases fit TRBD2. This CDR3 has 14 amino acids. Germline CDR1 reads SGHRS; CDR2 reads YFSETQ. Germline trimming cut 4 bases from V and 5 bases from J; bases unmatched to any gene: 6.

The CDR3 region is CAWSVAGSETQYF. In DNA form, the CDR3 reads TGTGCCTGGAGTGTCGCGGGGTCAGAGACCCAGTACTTC. The chain uses TRBV30 and TRBJ2-5; possible D gene TRBD2, 6 bases. Trimming removed 0 bases at V and 4 bases at J, with 9 bases between. The germline V gene encodes CDR1 GTSNPN and CDR2 SVGIG (reference sequence). The CDR3 consists of 13 residues.

The chain carries TRBV19 and TRBJ1-3; maybe TRBD1 (5 bases). CDR1 and CDR2 (germline): LNHDA, SQIVND (reference sequence). The V gene lost 7 bases and the J gene lost 0 bases, with 16 bases spanning the gap. The CDR3 loop spans 16 amino acids. The CDR3 DNA is TGTGCCAGTACCCACCTCGGGGGAAGCTCTGGAAACACCATATATTTT. This gives the protein CASTHLGGSSGNTIYF. Using reference TRBV19 and TRBJ1-3 for the parts outside the CDR3, the full variable domain is DGGITQSPKYLFRKEGQNVTLSCEQNLNHDAMYWYRQDPGQGLRLIYYSQIVNDFQKGDIAEGYSVSREKKESFPLTVTSAQKNPTAFYLCASTHLGGSSGNTIYFGEGSWLTVV.

J is TRBJ1-5 and V is TRBV27, with 7 nucleotides matching TRBD1. The CDR3 is 14 amino acids. CDR1 MNHEY and CDR2 SMNVEV come from the germline V gene (reference sequence). The V gene end was trimmed by 6 bases and the J gene end by 6 bases; junction bases not matched to a gene: 8. The CDR3 reads CASSQQGSSQPQHF. CDR3 in DNA: TGTGCCAGCAGCCAACAGGGGTCAAGTCAGCCCCAGCATTTT.

CDR3 sequence: CASSYSTALQTYGYTF. The CDR3 DNA sequence: TGTGCCAGCAGTTACTCGACAGCCCTTCAGACCTATGGCTACACCTTC. The chain couples TRBV6-5 to TRBJ1-2; TRBD1 might be the D (5 bases). CDR3 length equals 16 residues. The germline V gene encodes CDR1 MNHEY and CDR2 SVGAGI. V lost 0 bases to trimming and J lost 4 bases, with 15 bases between them.

This chain uses TRBV5-1 with TRBJ1-2; no firm D call. Germline CDR1 is SGHRS and CDR2 is YFSETQ. The ends were cut back, 0 bases at V and 8 bases at J, with 11 bases in the middle. The CDR3 is 13 amino acids. The CDR3 region has the DNA TGCGCCAGCAGCTTGGATACAGTCCCCGGCTACACCTTC. Its protein is CASSLDTVPGYTF. The whole variable domain, remainder taken from reference TRBV5-1 and TRBJ1-2, is KAGVTQTPRYLIKTRGQQVTLSCSPISGHRSVSWYQQTPGQGLQFLFEYFSETQRNKGNFPGRFSGRQFSNSRSEMNVSTLELGDSALYLCASSLDTVPGYTFGSGTRLTVV.

The gene calls are TRBV5-6 and TRBJ2-1; D may be TRBD2 (6 bases). V was shortened by 4 bases and J by 6 bases, with 17 bases between the two germline ends. Germline CDR1 SGHDT, CDR2 YYEEEE. The CDR3 sequence is 15 residues long. CDR3 bases: TGTGCCAGCAGCGACCTCCGGGGAGGCTTCAATGAGCAGTTCTTC. Its protein is CASSDLRGGFNEQFF.

The chain employs TRBV5-1 and TRBJ2-1; TRBD2 matches at 8 bases. J gave up 7 bases and V 4 bases, and 10 bases lay outside the gene matches. This CDR3 spans 15 amino acids. The germline V gene encodes CDR1 SGHRS and CDR2 YFSETQ. The CDR3 is CASSATSGTGNEQFF. As DNA, the CDR3 is TGCGCCAGCAGCGCCACTAGCGGTACGGGAAATGAGCAGTTCTTC.

The CDR3 DNA reads TGCAGCGTTGAAGAACTTACGGGATACTATGGCTACACCTTC. Translating it yields CSVEELTGYYGYTF. The chain recombines TRBV29-1 with TRBJ1-2; D not resolved. CDR1 is SQVTM and CDR2 is ANQGSEA in the germline V gene. The CDR3 consists of 14 residues. V gave up 0 bases and J gave up 3 bases, with 11 bases separating them. Drawing the rest from reference TRBV29-1 and TRBJ1-2, the complete variable domain is SAVISQKPSRDICQRGTSLTIQCQVDSQVTMMFWYRQQPGQSLTLIATANQGSEATYESGFVIDKFPISRPNLTFSTLTVSNMSPEDSSIYLCSVEELTGYYGYTFGSGTRLTVV.

The rearrangement joins TRBV7-8 to TRBJ1-1; 7 nucleotides align to TRBD1. CDR1 is SGHVS, CDR2 FQNEAQ, per germline. The CDR3 extends over 12 amino acids. Unmatched junction bases numbered 2, after V lost 3 bases and J lost 7 bases. The CDR3 DNA reads as TGTGCCAGCAGCTTGACAGGGTTTGAAGCTTTCTTT. Its translation: CASSLTGFEAFF.

The chain employs TRBV19 and TRBJ2-7; TRBD2 matches 13 bases. V shed 6 bases, J shed 4 bases, and the junction held 9 bases outside the gene matches. CDR1 LNHDA and CDR2 SQIVND come from the germline V gene (reference sequence). The CDR3 spans 16 residues. CDR3 in DNA: TGTGCCAGTAGCGAAACCGGGACTAGCGGGATTTACGAGCAGTACTTC. Translating it yields CASSETGTSGIYEQYF.

This clone was recorded only once. The chain links TRBV5-1 to TRBJ2-5; D possibly corresponds to TRBD2 (6 bases). V lost 1 base, J lost 1 base, and 11 bases lay in between. The CDR3 loop spans 15 amino acids. Germline-derived CDR1 and CDR2 are SGHRS and YFSETQ. The CDR3 here is CASSLSAGRQETQYF. The CDR3 bases are TGCGCCAGCAGCTTGAGCGCGGGGCGCCAAGAGACCCAGTACTTC.

The CDR3 bases are TGTGCCTGGAGTTTGTCAGGGGCTTCCTCTGGAAACACCATATATTTT. Encoded protein: CAWSLSGASSGNTIYF. The chain joins TRBV30 to TRBJ1-3; D might be TRBD1 (6 bases). The V and J ends lost 2 bases and 0 bases respectively, with 14 bases between them. Germline V CDR1 and CDR2: GTSNPN, SVGIG (reference sequence). The CDR3 has 16 amino acids.